The sequence of this T cell receptor beta chain was determined in a study of response to subunit inactivated influenza vaccine. Study-wide findings and caveats: Authors suggested few new T cells are recruited by each seasonal influenza vaccination.

TCRdb called the RT-PCR reads again in MiXCR, with one record for every CDR3 protein. The repertoire holds around 570,000 distinct CDR3 sequences, with about 11% as singletons. In the case of this clonotype: Its antigen is unidentified.

These data also featured in a second study, about T cells expressing NK-cell markers. According to that study: TCR beta cDNA was made by 5'RACE template switching with UMIs. It was sorted CD3+CD56-NKG2C+, CD3+CD56+NKG2C- and CD3+CD56+NKG2C+ T cells that provided the TCR beta repertoires. Among eight sequenced donors, seven carried HCMV seropositivity while one was seronegative. The share of CD8+ T cells held by dominant NKG2C+ clonotypes was about 1.0-7.5% in roughly 6 donors.

Sequencing used PBMCs from blood, obtained on the day of vaccination. The TCR originated in a man aged 50-60 years who received an inactivated influenza vaccine.

The CDR3 spells CASSRRGAGGNNEQFF. CDR3 nucleotides: TGTGCCAGCAGCAGACGCGGGGCGGGGGGGAATAATGAGCAGTTCTTC. The chain combines TRBV11-2 with TRBJ2-1; 9 bases map to TRBD2. The V gene's germline CDR1 is SGHAT and CDR2 FQNNGV. This CDR3 is built from 16 residues. The ends lost 5 bases at V and 7 bases at J; junction bases unmatched: 12.